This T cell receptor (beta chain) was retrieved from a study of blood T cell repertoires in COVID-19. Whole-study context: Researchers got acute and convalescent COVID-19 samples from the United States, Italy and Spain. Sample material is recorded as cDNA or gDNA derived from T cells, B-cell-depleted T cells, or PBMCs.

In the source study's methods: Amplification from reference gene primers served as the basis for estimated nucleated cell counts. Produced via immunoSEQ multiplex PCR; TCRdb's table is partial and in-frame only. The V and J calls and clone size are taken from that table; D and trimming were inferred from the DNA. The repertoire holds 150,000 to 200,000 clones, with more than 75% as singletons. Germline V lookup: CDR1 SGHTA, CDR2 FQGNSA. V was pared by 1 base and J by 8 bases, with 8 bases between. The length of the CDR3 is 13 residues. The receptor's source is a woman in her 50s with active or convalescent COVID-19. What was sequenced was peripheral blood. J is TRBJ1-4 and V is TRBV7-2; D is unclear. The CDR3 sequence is CASSLVTHEKLFF. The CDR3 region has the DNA TGTGCCAGCAGCTTAGTAACTCACGAAAAACTGTTTTTT.